A single sample is the source of the 23 T cell receptor beta chains below, sequenced in a study of shared clonotypes between healthy human individuals. TCRdb keeps only in-frame clones here, not all; method: immunoSEQ multiplex PCR. The top ten clones hold approximately 1.5% of a sample with some 1 million clones, roughly 75% of them seen once. Sequencing was done on a sample of memory CD4+ T cells sorted from blood. Specified subset: CD45RA-negative fraction. All receptors come from a man in his late teens or twenties in good health.

The V gene is TRBV5-6, the J gene TRBJ1-3; 7 bases line up with TRBD1. This CDR3 is 14 amino acids long. V shed 4 bases, J shed 5 bases, and the junction held 6 bases outside the gene matches. Germline V gives CDR1 SGHDT, CDR2 YYEEEE. CDR3 sequence reads: CASSESGQRNTIYF. In nucleotides, the CDR3 is TGTGCCAGCAGCGAATCGGGACAGAGAAACACCATATATTTT.

The chain uses TRBV19 and TRBJ2-2, with D uncertain. This CDR3 contains 15 residues. Per germline, CDR1 LNHDA and CDR2 SQIVND (reference sequence). Between the trimmed V and J ends, which lost 4 bases and 2 bases, there was a span of 11 bases. The CDR3 spells CASSRTTRNTGELFF. In DNA, the CDR3 is TGTGCCAGTAGTAGGACCACTCGAAACACCGGGGAGCTGTTTTTT.

The chain recombines TRBV30 with TRBJ1-4; tentatively, D is TRBD1 (5 bases). CDR1 is GTSNPN, CDR2 SVGIG, per germline (reference sequence). Trimming stripped 5 bases from V and 4 bases from J, with 11 bases between. The CDR3 covers 13 residues. CDR3 amino acids: CAWQAGFNEKLFF. Written as DNA, the CDR3 is TGTGCCTGGCAAGCAGGGTTTAATGAAAAACTGTTTTTT.

Concerning this clone itself: Germline is not matched at one junction end, which may reflect a read error. The chain employs TRBV7-7 and TRBJ2-5, with D uncertain. The CDR3 is 13 amino acids. The germline gives CDR1 SSHAT, CDR2 FNYEAQ (reference sequence). Here the CDR3 DNA reads TGTGCTAGCAGTCCTTCTATGGTCGAGACCCAGTACTTC. Translated: CASSPSMVETQYF.

V gene TRBV2 combines with J gene TRBJ2-3; D not resolved. The CDR3 sequence is 16 residues long. Trimming cost V 3 bases and J 7 bases, with 20 bases left between them. Germline V lookup: CDR1 SNHLY, CDR2 FYNNEI. The CDR3 nucleotides read TGTGCCAGCAGTGAGTCATCGGTAGACCAGCCCTATACGCAGTATTTT. This translates into CASSESSVDQPYTQYF.

The chain carries TRBV2 and TRBJ2-5, with TRBD2 matching 7 bases. Germline trimming cut 6 bases from V and 2 bases from J; bases unmatched to any gene: 12. CDR3 size: 16 residues. CDR1 is SNHLY, CDR2 FYNNEI, per germline. The CDR3 DNA sequence: TGTGCCAGCAGCGCCCAACTAGCGCAAAAACAAGAGACCCAGTACTTC. Protein sequence: CASSAQLAQKQETQYF.

The gene calls are TRBV15 and TRBJ2-1; tentatively, D is TRBD1 or TRBD2 (7 bases each). V was trimmed by 4 bases and J by 5 bases, leaving 12 bases between them. Germline CDR1 is LNHNV and CDR2 is YYDKDF (reference sequence). The CDR3 spans 14 residues. CDR3 DNA sequence: TGTGCCACCAGCAAGCGGGACAGTAACAATGAGCAGTTCTTC. Amino acid sequence: CATSKRDSNNEQFF. The complete variable domain, with remaining parts taken from reference TRBV15 and TRBJ2-1, reads DAMVIQNPRYQVTQFGKPVTLSCSQTLNHNVMYWYQQKSSQAPKLLFHYYDKDFNNEADTPDNFQSRRPNTSFCFLDIRSPGLGDTAMYLCATSKRDSNNEQFFGPGTRLTVL.

The V gene is TRBV6-6, the J gene TRBJ2-5; tentative D call: TRBD1 (5 bases). Germline CDR1 is MNHNY and CDR2 is SVGAGI (reference sequence). Trimming left V 5 bases short and J 4 bases short, with 11 bases between. This CDR3 has 13 amino acids. CDR3 sequence reads: CASSKGLGETQYF. DNA for the CDR3: TGTGCCAGCAGTAAGGGGTTGGGAGAGACCCAGTACTTC.

CDR3 sequence (DNA): TGTGCCAGCAGCTTTGGACCGAGCTCTGGAAACACCATATATTTT. It translates to CASSFGPSSGNTIYF. This chain links TRBV7-2 with TRBJ1-3, with D uncertain. The CDR3 runs to 15 residues. Germline V gene sequence: CDR1 SGHTA, CDR2 FQGNSA. Trimming left V 3 bases short and J 0 bases short, with 9 bases between.

This clone occurred a few times. The chain has TRBV25-1 and TRBJ2-7; tentative D call: TRBD2 (5 bases). The CDR3 consists of 16 residues. Trimming removed 5 bases at V and 5 bases at J, with 22 bases between. Germline V lookup: CDR1 MGHDK, CDR2 SYGVNS. CDR3 nucleotide sequence: TGTGCCAGCAGTCCCAGAGCTAAAGGAGGTCCGGACGAGCAGTACTTC. Protein: CASSPRAKGGPDEQYF.

The count of this clone is one. The rearrangement uses TRBV5-1 and TRBJ2-2; unclear D gene. The CDR3 length is 14 residues. CDR1 and CDR2 from the germline V gene are SGHRS and YFSETQ. Trimming removed 4 bases at V and 2 bases at J, with 9 bases between. For the CDR3, the DNA is TGCGCCAGCAGCCGGGCACTAAACACCGGGGAGCTGTTTTTT. Translated, it gives CASSRALNTGELFF.

The V and J genes are TRBV5-1 and TRBJ2-1; D possibly corresponds to TRBD2 (8 bases). This CDR3 comprises 15 residues. CDR1 and CDR2 from the germline V gene are SGHRS and YFSETQ. V lost 6 bases and J lost 5, with 18 bases in between. The CDR3 loop reads CASKPIAGQNNEQFF. The CDR3 DNA reads as TGCGCCAGCAAACCGATAGCGGGACAGAACAATGAGCAGTTCTTC.

The chain joins TRBV6-6 to TRBJ2-3, with D possibly TRBD2 on 5 matching bases. Looked up from germline, CDR1 is MNHNY and CDR2 is SVGAGI (reference sequence). The V and J ends lost 5 bases and 0 bases respectively, with 12 bases between them. The CDR3 sequence is 15 residues long. The CDR3 nucleotides read TGTGCCAGCAGTCCCCGGGGTTCTAGCACAGATACGCAGTATTTT. Encoded protein: CASSPRGSSTDTQYF.

CDR3: CASSLEAGGGYGYTF. CDR3 nucleotides: TGTGCCAGCAGCTTAGAGGCAGGGGGCGGCTATGGCTACACCTTC. This chain links TRBV7-9 with TRBJ1-2; 8 bases fit TRBD1. The CDR3 is 15 amino acids. CDR1 and CDR2 from the germline V gene are SEHNR and FQNEAQ (reference sequence). Losses at the gene ends were 1 base for V and 4 bases for J; bases not matched to a gene: 5.

This CDR3 reads CASSSGGGWADNEQFF. CDR3 DNA: TGTGCCAGCAGCTCCGGGGGGGGATGGGCCGACAATGAGCAGTTCTTC. The V gene is TRBV7-9, the J gene TRBJ2-1; 8 positions match TRBD2. V trimming: 4 bases; J trimming: 5 bases; junction bases outside the gene matches: 10. The CDR3 is 16 amino acids. Germline V gene lookup returns CDR1 SEHNR and CDR2 FQNEAQ (reference sequence). Complete variable domain (other parts from reference TRBV7-9 and TRBJ2-1): DTGVSQNPRHKITKRGQNVTFRCDPISEHNRLYWYRQTLGQGPEFLTYFQNEAQLEKSRLLSDRFSAERPKGSFSTLEIQRTEQGDSAMYLCASSSGGGWADNEQFFGPGTRLTVL.

This chain uses TRBV6-1 with TRBJ2-1, with 7 bases lining up with TRBD1. Per germline, CDR1 MNHNS and CDR2 SASEGT. J was trimmed by 7 bases and V by 6 bases; bases with no gene match: 3. CDR3 length equals 12 residues. The CDR3 loop is CASSVQGNEQFF. In DNA form, the CDR3 reads TGTGCCAGCAGCGTACAGGGGAATGAGCAGTTCTTC.

This chain joins TRBV5-1 and TRBJ2-1; no clear D gene. Trimming took off 4 bases at V and 0 bases at J, with 11 bases between the two ends. The CDR3 has 15 residues. The germline gives CDR1 SGHRS, CDR2 YFSETQ. The DNA of the CDR3 is TGCGCCAGCAGCGACGGTGGGAACTCCTACAATGAGCAGTTCTTC. Encoded protein: CASSDGGNSYNEQFF. The full variable domain, rest sourced from reference TRBV5-1 and TRBJ2-1, is KAGVTQTPRYLIKTRGQQVTLSCSPISGHRSVSWYQQTPGQGLQFLFEYFSETQRNKGNFPGRFSGRQFSNSRSEMNVSTLELGDSALYLCASSDGGNSYNEQFFGPGTRLTVL.

The chain links TRBV7-3 to TRBJ2-1, with 7 bases fitting TRBD2. CDR3 size: 15 residues. The J segment lost 3 bases and the V segment lost 2 bases, leaving 4 bases of the junction unmatched. Germline V lookup: CDR1 SGHTA, CDR2 FQGTGA. The CDR3 coding sequence is TGTGCCAGCAGCTTATCTACTAGCGACTACAATGAGCAGTTCTTC. Its protein product is CASSLSTSDYNEQFF.

This clone was seen once. This chain connects TRBV5-1 to TRBJ2-5; TRBD2 agrees at 12 bases. CDR1 is SGHRS, CDR2 YFSETQ, per germline. V lost 6 bases to trimming and J lost 5 bases; unmatched junction nucleotides: 11. This CDR3 is 16 amino acids long. CDR3 loop: CASTQQTSGSWETQYF. CDR3 DNA sequence: TGCGCCAGCACGCAACAGACTAGCGGGAGTTGGGAGACCCAGTACTTC.

J is TRBJ2-3 and V is TRBV7-2; D is ambiguous. The CDR3 is made up of 15 amino acids. Germline-derived CDR1 and CDR2 are SGHTA and FQGNSA. Trimming shortened V by 3 bases and J by 3 bases, and 13 bases separated the two germline ends. The CDR3 DNA reads as TGTGCCAGCAGCTTCAAGTCAACTGGAACAGATACGCAGTATTTT. Amino acids: CASSFKSTGTDTQYF.

This clone was observed a single time. This may come from a read error, since a much larger clone is one base off. The gene calls are TRBV30 and TRBJ1-4; D not resolved. CDR3 length: 16 residues. Germline loops: CDR1 GTSNPN, CDR2 SVGIG (reference sequence). Trimming pared 1 base from V and 7 bases from J, leaving 19 bases between. CDR3: CAWSEARGWQAEKLFF. Written as DNA, the CDR3 is TGTGCCTGGAGTGAGGCCCGTGGGTGGCAAGCTGAAAAACTGTTTTTT.

This clone was detected a few times. The chain has TRBV5-6 and TRBJ1-1; 7 bases agree with TRBD1. CDR3 size: 14 residues. V lost 4 bases to trimming and J lost 8 bases; unmatched junction nucleotides: 11. Germline V gene sequence: CDR1 SGHDT, CDR2 YYEEEE. The CDR3 nucleotides are TGTGCCAGCAGCAGGGGACAGAAAGGGTTGGAAGCTTTCTTT. Residues: CASSRGQKGLEAFF.

The chain uses TRBV7-2 and TRBJ2-3; 8 nucleotides align to TRBD2. Trimming took 1 base from V and 8 from J; bases not matched to a gene: 14. Germline V gene data show CDR1 as SGHTA and CDR2 as FQGNSA. The CDR3 loop spans 17 amino acids. The CDR3 sequence is CASSLELGSGAARTQYF. The CDR3, as DNA: TGTGCCAGCAGCTTAGAGTTAGGTAGCGGGGCAGCACGTACGCAGTATTTT.